Listed here is a single TCR beta chain. This clone's antigen is unknown. The input lacks base qualities; no much larger clone sits a single base away. The junction carries 12 bases between V and J, which are trimmed by 9 bases and 1 base respectively. The CDR3 spans 13 residues, from the cysteine through the phenylalanine. The CDR3 DNA has 39 bases and is translated from base 1. The germline V gene (reference sequence) provides CDR1 LNHDA and CDR2 SQIVND. This specimen comes from a study of CD8+ T cells in alopecia areata (dated by TCRdb to 2016 to 2019). Background for the entire study: The treated patients, all with moderate-to-severe alopecia areata, were enrolled in an open-label pilot trial of oral tofacitinib given at 5 to 10 mg twice daily. Clonality in the scalp was compared among normal scalp (n=4), patchy alopecia areata scalp (n=8), and alopecia totalis/universalis scalp (n=8). Tofacitinib-treated patients had biopsies at baseline and at 4 and 24 weeks of treatment, with a later scalp biopsy in several patients. TCRbeta CDR3 regions were amplified by immunoSEQ multiplex PCR with 35 Vbeta forward and 13 Jbeta reverse primers. In humans, TCRbeta sequencing was performed on scalp tissue and on sorted CD4+ and CD8+ peripheral blood T cells from healthy controls and from patients with patchy or totalis/universalis alopecia areata. Patients stayed on tofacitinib for 6 to 18 months and then had 6 months of follow-up off drug so that delayed response and recurrence could be assessed. RNA was extracted with the PAXgene miRNA kit for fixed scalp, the miRNeasy kit for PBMCs, and the RNeasy kit for mouse skin. Disease severity in treated patients was measured with the SALT score, which quantifies the percentage of affected scalp surface area. High-throughput TCRbeta sequencing was used to examine T cell clonal expansion in alopecia areata in both the C3H/HeJ mouse model and human patients. The paper's findings and limits, for the study overall: Resident alphabeta T cells in normal human skin are also sequenced, complicating scalp TCR repertoire analysis, unlike mouse skin dominated by gammadelta T cells. Because the treated cohort was small and included a single nonresponder, larger studies are needed to assess links between baseline CD8+ expansion and response. Compared with normal scalp, lesional scalp had higher clonality and more expanded CD8+ clones, particularly in alopecia totalis/universalis, a pattern that suggests antigenic drive. Many expanded lesional clones persisted in scalp and blood during tofacitinib treatment, which may partly explain relapse after stopping treatment. TCR sequences shared between patients were less clear than in mice, possibly partly because of HLA diversity in the patient population. Tofacitinib significantly decreased scalp clonality and the number of expanded CD8+ clones among the top 100 scalp clones.

The time point label for this specimen denotes: around 22 weeks on oral tofacitinib. Taken with the paper, the label for treatment or condition translates to: oral pan-JAK inhibitor, 5-10 mg twice daily. Peripheral blood and lesional scalp punch biopsies were obtained from patients with alopecia areata. PBMCs were isolated by density centrifugation and stained for CD3, CD4 and CD8, and CD4+ and CD8+ T cells were sorted on a FACSAria. Receptor libraries were prepared by the immunoSEQ multiplex PCR assay. RNA was extracted from all samples and reverse transcribed into cDNA, which served as template for TCR sequencing. SuperScript III was used to make first-strand cDNA, primed with a 2:1 mix of oligo-dT and random hexamers. A synthetic immune receptor repertoire was used to measure amplification bias, and any remaining bias was corrected computationally. The authors' analysis ran thus. Raw reads were preprocessed to remove errors, and CDR3 was defined according to IMGT conventions as the region from the conserved cysteine to phenylalanine. Clonality was computed as 1 minus the Shannon entropy, with the entropy normalized by log2 of the number of productive unique TCRs. CD4 or CD8 identity of scalp clones was inferred by cross-referencing scalp TCRbeta sequences with sorted blood CD4 and CD8 repertoires. TCRdb re-hosts the immuneACCESS table, in-frame sequences only. Its copies lack some clones; in the studies checked, an unresolved V gene accounts for under half of them, and the cause for the rest is not known. Clone size and V and J calls were adopted from that table, with D and trimming inferred from the DNA. The sample records about 110,000 clones, less than 90% of which are singletons. 20% to 25% of the sample goes to the ten largest clones.

Here the chain combines TRBV19 and TRBJ1-1; no D segment can be confidently identified. This specimen consisted of CD8+ T cells sorted from blood, obtained at week 24, from a patient treated with tofacitinib. The sequence derives from a human donor with alopecia areata. The sequence in DNA is TGTGCCAGCAACTACCGAAAGAACACTGAAGCTTTCTTT. Its amino acids are CASNYRKNTEAFF.